These T cell receptor beta chains were read from a single sample in a study of Ad26.COV2.S vaccination and SARS-CoV-2 variants. Profiling relied on immunoSEQ multiplex PCR, and the TCRdb table lists in-frame clones only, not all of them. The sample carries approximately 360,000 clones, 83% recorded once. The specimen was peripheral blood, collected in a trial of Ad26.COV2.S vaccine versus placebo. These receptors were collected from a person between 18 and 65 years old who received the Ad26.COV2.S COVID-19 vaccine or a placebo. Each CDR3 is given with its conserved first and last residue. A D gene is named only where the DNA matches it firmly. Clone sizes are given selectively: once, few, many, or a class where the clone is expanded.

TGTGCCAGTAGTTTGGGACTTATGAACACCGGGGAGCTGTTTTTT,CASSLGLMNTGELFF,15,TRBJ2-2,TRBV19,few,.
TGTGCCAGTAGTATTGGGTCGGGGAAAAATCAGCCCCAGCATTTT,CASSIGSGKNQPQHF,15,TRBJ1-5,TRBV19,.,.
TGTGCCAGCAGCCAAGAGGGCGGGCCCGGGGAGCTGTTTTTT,CASSQEGGPGELFF,14,TRBJ2-2,TRBV3-1/TRBV3-2,.,.
TGTGCCAGCAGCCCCGGGGACTATGGCTACACCTTC,CASSPGDYGYTF,12,TRBJ1-2,TRBV25-1,.,.
TGTGCCAGCAGTTTAATAGACAGTAACTATGGCTACACCTTC,CASSLIDSNYGYTF,14,TRBJ1-2,TRBV27,.,.
TGTGCCAGTAGTATTTCCAGCTCTGGAAACACCATATATTTT,CASSISSSGNTIYF,14,TRBJ1-3,TRBV19,once,.
TGTGCCAGCAGCCCTCGACAGCCGGGAACTAATGAAAAACTGTTTTTT,CASSPRQPGTNEKLFF,16,TRBJ1-4,TRBV7-9,.,.
TGTGCCAGCAGCGTAGATAGGAACACTGAAGCTTTCTTT,CASSVDRNTEAFF,13,TRBJ1-1,TRBV9,.,.
TGTGCCAGCAGCCCTAGCGGGAGTCCGTACAATGAGCAGTTCTTC,CASSPSGSPYNEQFF,15,TRBJ2-1,TRBV7-9,.,TRBD2
TGCGCCAGCAGCCAACGGACAGCGGAAAACACCGGGGAGCTGTTTTTT,CASSQRTAENTGELFF,16,TRBJ2-2,TRBV4-1,.,.
TGCGCCAGCAGTTCATCCGGGACTCTTCTAGGAAACGAGCAGTACTTC,CASSSSGTLLGNEQYF,16,TRBJ2-7,TRBV10-2,.,.
TGTGCCAGCAGCTTTACCCCCCCTTCCGAAGCTTTCTTT,CASSFTPPSEAFF,13,TRBJ1-1,TRBV6-5,.,.
TGTGCCAGTAGTGACCCCGTTTCTGGCTACACCTTC,CASSDPVSGYTF,12,TRBJ1-2,TRBV19,once,.
TGTGCCAGCAGCATCGGGACATTTGGGGCTGGCGAGCAGTACTTC,CASSIGTFGAGEQYF,15,TRBJ2-7,TRBV6-5,.,.
TGTGCCAGCAGTACGGGACAGTCGACGGTATGGACCCAGTACTTC,CASSTGQSTVWTQYF,15,TRBJ2-5,TRBV2,.,TRBD1
TGTGCCAGCAGCTCCAACCCGGGACAAGAGACCCAGTACTTC,CASSSNPGQETQYF,14,TRBJ2-5,TRBV7-6,few,.
TGCGCCAGCAGCAGGCAGGAGCCCGCTCGAGAGACCCAGTACTTC,CASSRQEPARETQYF,15,TRBJ2-5,TRBV5-1,.,.
TGTGCCAGCACCCCGATCACAGATACGCAGTATTTT,CASTPITDTQYF,12,TRBJ2-3,TRBV12-3/TRBV12-4,.,.
TGTGCCAGTAGTTCCCAGACTAGCTGGGGCGGCCAGGGCCAGTACTTC,CASSSQTSWGGQGQYF,16,TRBJ2-5,TRBV19,once,TRBD2
TGTGCCAGCAGCCCCTCGGGGTACGAGCAGTACTTC,CASSPSGYEQYF,12,TRBJ2-7,TRBV27,.,.
TGTGCCAGCAGGGTTACGGGACAGGGCTACAATGAGCAGTTCTTC,CASRVTGQGYNEQFF,15,TRBJ2-1,TRBV6-5,.,TRBD1
TGTGCCAGCTCACCGGGACTAGCGGTCGGGGAGCTGTTTTTT,CASSPGLAVGELFF,14,TRBJ2-2,TRBV18,.,TRBD2
TGCGCCAGCAGCTTGGACGGCTCTGGGGCCAACGTCCTGACTTTC,CASSLDGSGANVLTF,15,TRBJ2-6,TRBV5-1,.,.
TGTGCCAGCAGATCCGGGACCCATAATTCACCCCTCCACTTT,CASRSGTHNSPLHF,14,TRBJ1-6,TRBV6-6,.,.
TGTGCCAGCAGCCAAGTTTTGTCAGATACGCAGTATTTT,CASSQVLSDTQYF,13,TRBJ2-3,TRBV3-1/TRBV3-2,once,.
TGTGCCAGCAGTTCATCCTACGAGCAGTACTTC,CASSSSYEQYF,11,TRBJ2-7,TRBV12-3/TRBV12-4,.,.
TGTGCCACCGCACGGGACAGAAATTCACCCCTCCACTTT,CATARDRNSPLHF,13,TRBJ1-6,TRBV24-1,.,TRBD1
TGTGCCAGCTCACCGGAGGGGCCCGAAGCCTACGAGCAGTACTTC,CASSPEGPEAYEQYF,15,TRBJ2-7,TRBV18,.,.
TGTGCCAGCTCGGAGCACGAGAACACTGAAGCTTTCTTT,CASSEHENTEAFF,13,TRBJ1-1,TRBV18,.,.
TGTGCCAGCAGTTACTCGTCGCAGGGGGAGCGGCCCCTCCACTTT,CASSYSSQGERPLHF,15,TRBJ1-6,TRBV6-5,few,TRBD1
TGTGCCAGCAGCTTCCGGACACCAGCTGATGAGCAGTTCTTC,CASSFRTPADEQFF,14,TRBJ2-1,TRBV7-9,.,.
TGTGCCAGCAGCTTCCAATCGTACGAGCAGTACTTC,CASSFQSYEQYF,12,TRBJ2-7,TRBV5-4,few,.
TGTGCCAGCAGTGAACGTTTGGGACTAGCCTCCGAGCAGTACTTC,CASSERLGLASEQYF,15,TRBJ2-7,TRBV6-1,.,TRBD2
TGTGCCAGCAGCCTGGCAGTTAGCTCCTATAATTCACCCCTCCACTTT,CASSLAVSSYNSPLHF,16,TRBJ1-6,TRBV7-9,few,.
TGTGCCAGCAGTCCCGCGGGTAACTATGGCTACACCTTC,CASSPAGNYGYTF,13,TRBJ1-2,TRBV12-3/TRBV12-4,.,.
TGTGCCAGTAGTACTCACTGGTGGGGAGCCAATCAGCCCCAGCATTTT,CASSTHWWGANQPQHF,16,TRBJ1-5,TRBV19,once,.
TGTGCCAGCAGTTATTTCTTGGCCGAACCCACAGATACGCAGTATTTT,CASSYFLAEPTDTQYF,16,TRBJ2-3,TRBV6-2/TRBV6-3,.,.
TGCAGCGTCCGGACGGTGAACACTGAAGCTTTCTTT,CSVRTVNTEAFF,12,TRBJ1-1,TRBV29-1,.,.
TGTGCCAGCAGCGAGGTCTCTCACGGCTACACCTTC,CASSEVSHGYTF,12,TRBJ1-2,TRBV5-8,.,.
TGTGCCAGCAGTTACTCGATAGGGGGTAACGGAGGCCACGAGCAGTACTTC,CASSYSIGGNGGHEQYF,17,TRBJ2-7,TRBV6-2/TRBV6-3,.,.
TGTGCCAGCAGCCCCCCTCATGAAAAACTGTTTTTT,CASSPPHEKLFF,12,TRBJ1-4,TRBV7-3,.,.
TGTGCCAGCAGCTCAATAGGTGCTGGAGATGGCTACACCTTC,CASSSIGAGDGYTF,14,TRBJ1-2,TRBV7-2,.,.
TGTGCCACCAGCAGAGGCGGGGGGGGTCAGCCCCAGCATTTT,CATSRGGGGQPQHF,14,TRBJ1-5,TRBV15,.,.
TGTGCCAGCAGTTTAAGTACATACACTGAAGCTTTCTTT,CASSLSTYTEAFF,13,TRBJ1-1,TRBV28,once,.
TGTGCCAGCAGCTTGGACGGGGACTCCTACGAGCAGTACTTC,CASSLDGDSYEQYF,14,TRBJ2-7,TRBV5-4,.,.
TGTGCCAGCAGTTACCCGGGGGGCTTGGAGACCCAGTACTTC,CASSYPGGLETQYF,14,TRBJ2-5,TRBV6-6,.,.
TGTGCCAGCAGCGGGGCTAGCCAGACCGGGGAGCTGTTTTTT,CASSGASQTGELFF,14,TRBJ2-2,TRBV9,.,.
TGTGCCAGCAGCCTCCGAGGGGATGAAGCTTTCTTT,CASSLRGDEAFF,12,TRBJ1-1,TRBV12-3/TRBV12-4,.,.
TGTGCCAGCAGCTTGGCCAGAAGCTCCTACAATGAGCAGTTCTTC,CASSLARSSYNEQFF,15,TRBJ2-1,TRBV5-5,.,.
TGTGCCAGCAGCTGGGACACCTCCCGCGGGCAGTACTTC,CASSWDTSRGQYF,13,TRBJ2-7,TRBV11-3,.,.
TGTGCCACCACGATCGGGACAGGGGGCAAAGAGCAGTACTTC,CATTIGTGGKEQYF,14,TRBJ2-7,TRBV2,.,TRBD1